This T cell receptor (beta chain) appears in the sequencing data of a study of blood T cell repertoires in COVID-19. Background on the study: From T cells, B-cell-depleted T cells, or PBMCs came the material, which was cDNA or gDNA.

Original analysis: Amplification of reference gene primers was used by the study to estimate nucleated cell counts. Produced via immunoSEQ multiplex PCR; TCRdb's table is partial and in-frame only. The V and J calls and clone size are taken from that table; D and trimming were inferred from the DNA. The sample lists around 95,000 clones, about 77% occurring once. The CDR3 contains 15 residues. The J segment lost 4 bases and the V segment lost 2 bases, leaving 3 bases of the junction unmatched. Germline CDR1 reads SGHVS; CDR2 reads FQNEAQ. The origin of this receptor is a woman in her 70s with acute or convalescent COVID-19. The chain employs TRBV7-8 and TRBJ2-7; TRBD2 matches at 12 bases. Sequencing was done on a sample of peripheral blood. CDR3 DNA sequence: TGTGCCAGCAGCTTAACTAGCGGGGGGAATTACGAGCAGTACTTC. It translates to CASSLTSGGNYEQYF.